The 8 T cell receptor beta chains below were found in one sample sequenced in a study of CXCR3-negative and CXCR3-positive naive CD8 T cells. The TRB cDNA libraries were prepared by 5' RACE with UMI labels. TCRdb re-called the 5' RACE reads; one entry per CDR3 protein, DNA not given. The listing contains over 70,000 distinct CDR3 sequences. The sample consisted of naive CXCR3- CD8+ T cells from blood. Subset of the sample: CD45RO-CCR7+CD27+CD95- naive CD8+ T cells lacking CXCR3 (TNR3-). The source is a human donor in good health. Some clones in this sample may be carry-over from other donors' samples.

The chain recombines TRBV12-3 or TRBV12-4 with TRBJ2-2; lacking DNA, the TRBD2 call made by TCRdb goes unchecked. The CDR3 is 12 amino acids. CDR3 loop: CASLAGLGELFF.

The chain is built from TRBV10-1 and TRBJ2-7. The CDR3 has 13 amino acids. Germline V gene data show CDR1 as WNHNN and CDR2 as SYGVQD (reference sequence). CDR3: CASELDRSYEQYF.

The chain is built from TRBV7-9 and TRBJ2-1; with no DNA, the TCRdb D assignment of TRBD1 cannot be verified. CDR1 is SEHNR and CDR2 is FQNEAQ in the germline V gene (reference sequence). The CDR3 is made up of 14 amino acids. CDR3 sequence: CASSLGSRGHEQFF.

V is TRBV7-8 and J is TRBJ2-7; TCRdb's assignment of TRBD1 cannot be checked, as there is no DNA. In germline, CDR1 is SGHVS, CDR2 FQNEAQ. The CDR3 consists of 14 residues. CDR3 protein: CASSSPGQVYEQYF.

Here the CDR3 reads CASTPRGGKETQYF. This chain uses TRBV5-1 with TRBJ2-5; TCRdb lists TRBD1, though no DNA is available to test this call. Germline V lookup: CDR1 SGHRS, CDR2 YFSETQ. This CDR3 contains 14 residues.

The J gene is TRBJ2-7, the V gene TRBV21-1. TRBV21-1 is a pseudogene. CDR3 size: 14 residues. This CDR3 is CASSLPDNTYEQYF.

This rearrangement joins TRBV27 to TRBJ2-1; there is no DNA to check the TCRdb D call of TRBD1. The CDR3 spans 14 residues. Germline V lookup: CDR1 MNHEY, CDR2 SMNVEV (reference sequence). The CDR3 loop is CASSYGGGNNEQFF.

V gene TRBV7-9 combines with J gene TRBJ2-7; TCRdb gives TRBD1 as the D gene, but with no DNA this cannot be confirmed. Germline V gives CDR1 SEHNR, CDR2 FQNEAQ (reference sequence). The CDR3 is 14 amino acids. CDR3 residues: CASSFGTGESEQYF.